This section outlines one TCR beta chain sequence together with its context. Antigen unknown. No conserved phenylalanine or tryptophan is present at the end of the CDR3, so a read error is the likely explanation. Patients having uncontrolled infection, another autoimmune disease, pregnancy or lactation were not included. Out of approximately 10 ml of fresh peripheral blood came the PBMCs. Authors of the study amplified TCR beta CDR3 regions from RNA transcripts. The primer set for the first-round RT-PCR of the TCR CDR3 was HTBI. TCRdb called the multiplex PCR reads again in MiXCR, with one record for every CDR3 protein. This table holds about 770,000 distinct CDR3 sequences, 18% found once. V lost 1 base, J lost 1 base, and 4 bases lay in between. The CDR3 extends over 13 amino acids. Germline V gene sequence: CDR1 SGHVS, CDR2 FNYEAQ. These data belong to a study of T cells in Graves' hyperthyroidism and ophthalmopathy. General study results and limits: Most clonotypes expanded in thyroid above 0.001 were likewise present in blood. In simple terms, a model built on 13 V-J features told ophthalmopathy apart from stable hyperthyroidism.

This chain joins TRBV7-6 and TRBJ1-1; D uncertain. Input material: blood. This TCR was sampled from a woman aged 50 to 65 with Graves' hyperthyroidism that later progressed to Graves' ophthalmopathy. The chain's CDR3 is CASSLDTNTEAFS. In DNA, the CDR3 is TGTGCCAGCAGCTTAGACACGAACACTGAAGCTTTCTCT.